The clone carrying this TCR beta chain was counted a single time. The germline gives CDR1 LGHNA, CDR2 YNFKEQ. The CDR3 loop spans 20 amino acids. The junction had 13 bases not matched to a gene; V was cut back by 0 bases and J by 4 bases. This entry comes from a study of blood T cell repertoires in COVID-19. Overall study context: Researchers got acute and convalescent COVID-19 samples from the United States, Italy and Spain. T cells, B-cell-depleted T cells, or PBMCs supplied cDNA or gDNA.

Per the original data handling: The authors estimated nucleated cell counts from reference gene primer amplification. Libraries were prepared by immunoSEQ multiplex PCR; TCRdb keeps only in-frame clonotypes and omits some of them. That table is the source of V, J and clone size, and D and trimming were worked out from the DNA. Among around 100,000 clones listed, approximately 86% were seen once. The clonotype originates from a man older than 75 with acute or convalescent COVID-19. V usage is TRBV4-2 and J usage is TRBJ2-6; 9 nucleotides match TRBD1. The sequencing input was peripheral blood. DNA of the CDR3: TGTGCCAGCAGCCAAGATCCTGTAGGACAGGGGAGTTCGGGGGCCAACGTCCTGACTTTC. Translation gives CASSQDPVGQGSSGANVLTF.